These 18 T cell receptor beta chains were sequenced from one sample in a study of blood T cell repertoires in COVID-19 (TCRdb year 2020). Library preparation used the immunoSEQ multiplex PCR assay. The table was pulled from immuneACCESS by TCRdb, which kept in-frame rearrangements only. Such tables lose some clones; where checked, under half of the loss comes from unresolved V genes, and the rest has no known cause. This sample is represented by around 230,000 clones; roughly 85% of them were singletons. The leading ten clones occupy less than 4.5% of the sample. The sequenced sample consisted of PBMCs or T cells enriched from blood (not recorded which). Receptors were obtained from a woman in her 40s with acute COVID-19.

This chain uses TRBV12-5 with TRBJ1-5, with D uncertain. Trimming took off 5 bases at V and 5 bases at J, with 10 bases between the two ends. CDR1 is LGHNT and CDR2 is FRNRAP in the germline V gene. There are 13 residues in the CDR3. The CDR3 region has the DNA TGTGCTAGTGGTACCGGGGTAGATCAGCCCCAGCATTTT. This gives the protein CASGTGVDQPQHF.

The chain joins TRBV27 to TRBJ2-5, with D possibly being TRBD2 (6 bases). Trimming took 6 bases from V and 7 from J, leaving 18 bases between them. CDR3 length: 14 amino acids. Germline V lookup: CDR1 MNHEY, CDR2 SMNVEV (reference sequence). The CDR3: CASRQRRDSLTQYF. The CDR3 nucleotides are TGTGCCAGCAGACAACGCCGGGACTCCCTGACCCAGTACTTC.

The genes are TRBV18 and TRBJ1-3; D remains unclear. Trimming pared 0 bases from V and 2 bases from J, leaving 5 bases between. The CDR3 sequence is 14 residues long. Looked up from germline, CDR1 is KGHSH and CDR2 is LQKENI. This chain's CDR3 is CASSPPSPGNTIYF. DNA of the CDR3: TGTGCCAGCTCACCACCCTCCCCTGGAAACACCATATATTTT.

V is TRBV28 and J is TRBJ1-5; TRBD1 agrees at 8 bases. CDR3 size: 14 residues. Looked up from germline, CDR1 is MDHEN and CDR2 is SYDVKM. After removal of 6 bases from V and 5 bases from J, the junction contained 6 bases not matched to a gene. CDR3 sequence reads: CASRGTGWDQPQHF. The CDR3 DNA is TGTGCCAGCAGAGGGACAGGATGGGATCAGCCCCAGCATTTT.

The gene calls are TRBV29-1 and TRBJ2-5; D unclear. Trimming left V 2 bases short and J 4 bases short, with 2 bases between. The germline V gene has CDR1 SQVTM and CDR2 ANQGSEA. The CDR3 spans 10 residues. The CDR3 sequence: CSVELETQYF. The CDR3 DNA reads TGCAGCGTTGAACTAGAGACCCAGTACTTC.

This chain connects TRBV7-9 to TRBJ1-3; 7 bases agree with TRBD1. This CDR3 comprises 13 residues. The germline V gene encodes CDR1 SEHNR and CDR2 FQNEAQ (reference sequence). V was clipped by 8 bases and J by 8 bases; unmatched bases: 9. The CDR3 region has the DNA TGTGCCAGCGGACTGGGACAGTCGGACACCATATATTTT. Its protein is CASGLGQSDTIYF.

The V and J genes are TRBV2 and TRBJ1-4; 7 bases match TRBD1. J was trimmed by 5 bases and V by 8 bases; bases with no gene match: 5. The length of the CDR3 is 13 residues. Germline CDR1 and CDR2: SNHLY and FYNNEI. The CDR3 nucleotides are TGTGCCAGCGCGAGGGGGCCCAATGAAAAACTGTTTTTT. This translates into CASARGPNEKLFF.

This clone was observed once. The CDR3 region is CASRITSSYNSPLHF. CDR3 in DNA: TGTGCCAGCCGCATAACGAGCTCCTATAATTCACCCCTCCACTTT. The rearrangement uses TRBV2 and TRBJ1-6; D gene uncertain. The germline V and J ends were trimmed by 8 bases and 0 bases, with 11 bases remaining between them. The CDR3 loop spans 15 amino acids. Germline V gene data show CDR1 as SNHLY and CDR2 as FYNNEI. Full variable domain (missing parts from reference TRBV2 and TRBJ1-6): EPEVTQTPSHQVTQMGQEVILRCVPISNHLYFYWYRQILGQKVEFLVSFYNNEISEKSEIFDDQFSVERPDGSNFTLKIRSTKLEDSAMYFCASRITSSYNSPLHFGNGTRLTVT.

This clone was counted once. The chain employs TRBV6-5 and TRBJ2-3; TRBD1 matches at 8 bases. The CDR3 totals 16 residues. V lost 2 bases, J lost 6 bases, and 10 bases stayed unmatched. The V gene's germline CDR1 is MNHEY and CDR2 SVGAGI. CDR3 amino acids: CASSYAQGATGDTQYF. The DNA for the CDR3 is TGTGCCAGCAGTTACGCGCAGGGGGCCACGGGTGATACGCAGTATTTT.

The chain is built from TRBV9 and TRBJ2-7; D may be TRBD2 (5 bases). Per the germline V gene, CDR1 is SGDLS and CDR2 is YYNGEE. CDR3 length: 12 amino acids. The V gene lost 4 bases and the J gene lost 12 bases, with 17 bases spanning the gap. The DNA for the CDR3 is TGTGCCAGCAGCCCCCCCTCTGGCGGGCTGTACTTC. This codes for CASSPPSGGLYF.

V is TRBV6-2 or TRBV6-3 and J is TRBJ1-2, with D perhaps matching TRBD1 (5 bases). This CDR3 is 16 amino acids long. Trimming stripped 5 bases from V and 1 base from J, with 17 bases between. Germline V gives CDR1 MNHEY, CDR2 SVGEGT. The DNA for the CDR3 is TGTGCCAGCAGTCAACTTGGGGCGCTTGGTAACTATGGCTACACCTTC. Protein sequence: CASSQLGALGNYGYTF.

This rearrangement joins TRBV2 to TRBJ2-1; possible D gene TRBD2, 6 bases. The CDR3 totals 16 residues. V lost 7 bases and J 6 bases, leaving 22 bases between the germline ends. Germline V lookup: CDR1 SNHLY, CDR2 FYNNEI. The CDR3 DNA reads TGTGCCAGCATCATATCCGGGACTCGTAATTTCAATGAGCAGTTCTTC. Its translation: CASIISGTRNFNEQFF.

CDR3 loop: CASSLYSLTGELFF. CDR3 in DNA: TGCGCCAGCAGCTTGTACAGTTTGACCGGGGAGCTGTTTTTT. This chain links TRBV5-1 with TRBJ2-2, with D uncertain. CDR1 is SGHRS and CDR2 is YFSETQ in the germline V gene. The CDR3 totals 14 residues. The V end lost 1 base, the J end lost 5 bases, and 9 bases lay between the germline ends.

This sequence joins TRBV18 and TRBJ2-1; D is possibly TRBD1 (6 bases). The ends were cut back, 4 bases at V and 0 bases at J, with 13 bases in the middle. There are 16 residues in the CDR3. Germline V gene sequence: CDR1 KGHSH, CDR2 LQKENI. CDR3 amino acids: CASSRETGSSYNEQFF. CDR3 nucleotide sequence: TGTGCCAGCTCACGGGAAACAGGGAGCTCCTACAATGAGCAGTTCTTC.

The rearrangement uses TRBV3-1 (or the pseudogene TRBV3-2) and TRBJ2-5; possible D gene TRBD1, 5 bases. The length of the CDR3 is 16 residues. Germline loops: CDR1 LGHDT, CDR2 YNNKEL (reference sequence). V shed 2 bases and J shed 5 bases, with 18 bases lying between them. The CDR3 DNA reads as TGTGCCAGCAGCCAAAGTCGACAGTTTCCACGGGAGACCCAGTACTTC. Protein sequence: CASSQSRQFPRETQYF.

The V gene is TRBV11-2, the J gene TRBJ1-1, with D possibly TRBD1 on 5 matching bases. The CDR3 covers 14 residues. V was trimmed by 4 bases and J by 3 bases, leaving 12 bases between them. CDR1 is SGHAT and CDR2 is FQNNGV in the germline V gene. Here the CDR3 DNA reads TGTGCCAGCAGCTCCGCCGACAGACACACTGAAGCTTTCTTT. Translated: CASSSADRHTEAFF.

V is TRBV5-1 and J is TRBJ1-6; D not resolved. The V gene lost 4 bases and the J gene lost 6 bases, with 8 bases spanning the gap. CDR3 length equals 13 residues. CDR1 and CDR2 from the germline V gene are SGHRS and YFSETQ. CDR3 protein: CASSREGNSPLHF. DNA of the CDR3: TGCGCCAGCAGCAGGGAGGGTAATTCACCCCTCCACTTT.

The chain is built from TRBV6-5 and TRBJ1-2; the D gene is possibly TRBD1 (5 bases). The V and J ends lost 6 bases and 1 base respectively, with 12 bases between them. CDR3 size: 14 residues. Germline V gene lookup returns CDR1 MNHEY and CDR2 SVGAGI. The CDR3 spells CASRPGGGNYGYTF. The CDR3 nucleotides read TGTGCCAGCAGGCCTGGGGGGGGTAACTATGGCTACACCTTC.